Included here is one T cell receptor (beta chain) sequence, with context. Its antigen is currently unknown. This entry is derived from a study of T cell responses to AZD1222 COVID-19 vaccine. Pooled in the analysis were second doses at about 4 or about 12 weeks. The method was immunoSEQ multiplex PCR; TCRdb's version includes in-frame clones alone and lacks a portion of them. The table includes 100,000 to 150,000 clones, around 93% detected once. Study conclusions and caveats: There were vaccine-associated CD4 TCRs across spike, dominant at 160-218 and 743-854. The reported proportion of spike-specific TCRs targeting unmutated variant regions was nearly half.

The CDR3 runs to 12 residues. V dropped 5 bases and J dropped 4 bases, with 8 bases sitting between them. This chain connects TRBV12-3 or TRBV12-4 to TRBJ1-2, with D hard to call. The receptor was derived from an adult who received the AZD1222 COVID-19 vaccine. This specimen consisted of peripheral blood, obtained 28 days after the second AZD1222 dose. The CDR3 loop is CASSQSPYGYTF. CDR3 nucleotide sequence: TGTGCCAGCAGTCAGAGCCCCTATGGCTACACCTTC.